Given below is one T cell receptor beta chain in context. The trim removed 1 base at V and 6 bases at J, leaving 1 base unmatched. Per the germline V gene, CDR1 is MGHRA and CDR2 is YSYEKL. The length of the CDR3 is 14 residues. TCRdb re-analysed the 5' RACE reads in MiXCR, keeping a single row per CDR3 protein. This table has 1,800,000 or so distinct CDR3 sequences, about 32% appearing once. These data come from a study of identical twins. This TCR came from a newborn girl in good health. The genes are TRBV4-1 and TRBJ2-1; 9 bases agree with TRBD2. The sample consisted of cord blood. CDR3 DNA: TGCGCCAGCAGCCAAGGGACTAGCGCCAATGAGCAGTTCTTC. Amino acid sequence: CASSQGTSANEQFF.